These T cell receptor beta chains were read from a single sample in a study of shared clonotypes between healthy human individuals. The method was immunoSEQ multiplex PCR; TCRdb's version includes in-frame clones alone and lacks a portion of them. The data hold more than 550,000 clones, with about 91% observed a single time. Sequenced: naive CD8+ T cells sorted from blood. The receptors were sampled from a man aged 25-45 years in good health. CDR3s include the opening cysteine and the closing phenylalanine or tryptophan. The D gene is left open where the match is weak. Only part of the rows carry a size: once, few, many, or a class if the clone is expanded.

clone size: .; J gene: TRBJ2-1; D gene: .; V gene: TRBV6-1; CDR3 protein: CASSDRGYGGYYNEQFF; CDR3 DNA: TGTGCCAGCAGTGATAGGGGTTATGGGGGATACTACAATGAGCAGTTCTTC
clone size: .; J gene: TRBJ2-1; D gene: .; V gene: TRBV19; CDR3 protein: CASSIRGRESREQFF; CDR3 DNA: TGTGCCAGTAGTATAAGGGGCAGGGAATCCAGGGAGCAGTTCTTC
clone size: .; J gene: TRBJ1-4; D gene: .; V gene: TRBV7-2; CDR3 protein: CASSTGLLEKLFF; CDR3 DNA: TGTGCCAGCAGCACGGGACTTCTTGAAAAACTGTTTTTT
clone size: few; J gene: TRBJ2-3; D gene: .; V gene: TRBV20-1; CDR3 protein: CSARSLNTQYF; CDR3 DNA: TGCAGTGCTAGAAGTCTTAATACGCAGTATTTT
clone size: .; J gene: TRBJ2-3; D gene: .; V gene: TRBV7-2; CDR3 protein: CASSSTWDTQYF; CDR3 DNA: TGTGCCAGCAGCTCTACGTGGGATACGCAGTATTTT
clone size: .; J gene: TRBJ2-3; D gene: TRBD2; V gene: TRBV9; CDR3 protein: CASSVVGREGSRTDTQYF; CDR3 DNA: TGTGCCAGCAGCGTAGTTGGGCGGGAGGGCTCCAGAACAGATACGCAGTATTTT
clone size: .; J gene: TRBJ2-7; D gene: .; V gene: TRBV5-4; CDR3 protein: CASSLGAEQYF; CDR3 DNA: TGTGCCAGCAGCTTGGGAGCCGAGCAGTACTTC
clone size: .; J gene: TRBJ2-5; D gene: TRBD1; V gene: TRBV27; CDR3 protein: CASSRIDRGEETQYF; CDR3 DNA: TGTGCCAGCAGTCGAATTGACAGGGGGGAAGAGACCCAGTACTTC
clone size: .; J gene: TRBJ2-3; D gene: .; V gene: TRBV29-1; CDR3 protein: CSVGGALSTDTQYF; CDR3 DNA: TGCAGCGTTGGGGGGGCGCTTAGCACAGATACGCAGTATTTT
clone size: .; J gene: TRBJ2-7; D gene: .; V gene: TRBV28; CDR3 protein: CASSFQTGSSYEQYF; CDR3 DNA: TGTGCCAGCAGTTTCCAAACAGGGTCAAGCTACGAGCAGTACTTC
clone size: .; J gene: TRBJ2-3; D gene: .; V gene: TRBV9; CDR3 protein: CASSPRGSGSTDTQYF; CDR3 DNA: TGTGCCAGCAGCCCCCGTGGGAGCGGCAGCACAGATACGCAGTATTTT
clone size: .; J gene: TRBJ2-3; D gene: .; V gene: TRBV4-3; CDR3 protein: CASSLGVAGTSTDTQYF; CDR3 DNA: TGCGCCAGCAGCCTGGGCGTCGCGGGGACAAGCACAGATACGCAGTATTTT
clone size: .; J gene: TRBJ2-1; D gene: TRBD2; V gene: TRBV10-3; CDR3 protein: CAINRLAGVEQFF; CDR3 DNA: TGTGCCATCAACAGGCTAGCGGGAGTTGAGCAGTTCTTC
clone size: .; J gene: TRBJ1-5; D gene: .; V gene: TRBV6-1; CDR3 protein: CASSDGQYSNQPQHF; CDR3 DNA: TGTGCCAGCAGTGATGGACAGTATAGCAATCAGCCCCAGCATTTT
clone size: few; J gene: TRBJ1-2; D gene: TRBD1; V gene: TRBV9; CDR3 protein: CASNSPDRDYGYTF; CDR3 DNA: TGTGCCAGCAACAGTCCGGACAGGGACTATGGCTACACCTTC
clone size: .; J gene: TRBJ2-7; D gene: TRBD2; V gene: TRBV9; CDR3 protein: CASSQGTSGSSYEQYF; CDR3 DNA: TGTGCCAGCAGCCAGGGGACTAGCGGAAGCTCCTACGAGCAGTACTTC
clone size: .; J gene: TRBJ2-2; D gene: TRBD2; V gene: TRBV4-3; CDR3 protein: CASSQGFLAGANTGELFF; CDR3 DNA: TGCGCCAGCAGCCAAGGTTTTCTAGCGGGCGCGAACACCGGGGAGCTGTTTTTT
clone size: .; J gene: TRBJ2-7; D gene: TRBD1; V gene: TRBV7-9; CDR3 protein: CASSSPQGARYEQYF; CDR3 DNA: TGTGCCAGCAGCTCCCCACAGGGGGCGAGGTACGAGCAGTACTTC
clone size: .; J gene: TRBJ2-4; D gene: .; V gene: TRBV9; CDR3 protein: CASSGSSPLF; CDR3 DNA: TGTGCCAGCAGCGGTTCTAGTCCCCTCTTC
clone size: .; J gene: TRBJ2-1; D gene: .; V gene: TRBV4-1; CDR3 protein: CASSTLGFNEQFF; CDR3 DNA: TGCGCCAGCAGCACACTAGGGTTCAATGAGCAGTTCTTC
clone size: .; J gene: TRBJ2-2; D gene: .; V gene: TRBV25-1; CDR3 protein: CASSDPYTGELFF; CDR3 DNA: TGTGCCAGCAGTGACCCGTACACCGGGGAGCTGTTTTTT
clone size: .; J gene: TRBJ1-4; D gene: .; V gene: TRBV28; CDR3 protein: CASSSTGSPATNEKLFF; CDR3 DNA: TGTGCCAGCAGTTCCACAGGGAGTCCTGCAACTAATGAAAAACTGTTTTTT
clone size: .; J gene: TRBJ1-5; D gene: .; V gene: TRBV4-1; CDR3 protein: CASSQFAGAPADQPQHF; CDR3 DNA: TGCGCCAGCAGCCAATTTGCGGGTGCCCCAGCCGATCAGCCCCAGCATTTT
clone size: .; J gene: TRBJ2-3; D gene: .; V gene: TRBV7-9; CDR3 protein: CASSAGFDTQYF; CDR3 DNA: TGTGCCAGCAGCGCAGGGTTCGATACGCAGTATTTT
clone size: .; J gene: TRBJ2-5; D gene: .; V gene: TRBV9; CDR3 protein: CASSAPLVPETQYF; CDR3 DNA: TGTGCCAGCAGCGCCCCCCTGGTGCCAGAGACCCAGTACTTC
clone size: .; J gene: TRBJ2-1; D gene: TRBD2; V gene: TRBV30; CDR3 protein: CAWSPRGAYNEQFF; CDR3 DNA: TGTGCCTGGAGTCCACGGGGGGCCTACAATGAGCAGTTCTTC
clone size: .; J gene: TRBJ2-3; D gene: .; V gene: TRBV7-9; CDR3 protein: CASTGQGLAGDADTQYF; CDR3 DNA: TGTGCCAGCACGGGACAGGGGCTAGCGGGAGATGCAGATACGCAGTATTTT
clone size: .; J gene: TRBJ2-1; D gene: .; V gene: TRBV5-6; CDR3 protein: CASSQSFRTVSYNEQFF; CDR3 DNA: TGTGCCAGCAGCCAATCGTTCCGGACAGTCTCCTACAATGAGCAGTTCTTC
clone size: once; J gene: TRBJ2-3; D gene: TRBD2; V gene: TRBV4-1; CDR3 protein: CASSQGALGRELADTQYF; CDR3 DNA: TGCGCCAGCAGCCAAGGGGCTCTGGGGCGGGAGCTGGCAGATACGCAGTATTTT
clone size: once; J gene: TRBJ2-5; D gene: .; V gene: TRBV11-2; CDR3 protein: CASSPWGVGLETQYF; CDR3 DNA: TGTGCCAGCAGCCCCTGGGGAGTAGGGCTGGAGACCCAGTACTTC
clone size: once; J gene: TRBJ2-3; D gene: .; V gene: TRBV6-1; CDR3 protein: CASSEGADIYTDTQYF; CDR3 DNA: TGTGCCAGCAGTGAAGGGGCGGACATATACACAGATACGCAGTATTTT
clone size: .; J gene: TRBJ2-7; D gene: .; V gene: TRBV2; CDR3 protein: CASVYGYEQYF; CDR3 DNA: TGTGCCAGCGTATACGGTTACGAGCAGTACTTC
clone size: .; J gene: TRBJ2-7; D gene: .; V gene: TRBV4-1; CDR3 protein: CASSQVVGPTYEQYF; CDR3 DNA: TGCGCCAGCAGCCAAGTCGTAGGACCCACCTACGAGCAGTACTTC
clone size: .; J gene: TRBJ1-1; D gene: .; V gene: TRBV30; CDR3 protein: CAWILYRGMNTEAFF; CDR3 DNA: TGTGCCTGGATCTTGTATAGGGGGATGAACACTGAAGCTTTCTTT
clone size: .; J gene: TRBJ2-5; D gene: .; V gene: TRBV6-5; CDR3 protein: CASSYEAGVQETQYF; CDR3 DNA: TGTGCCAGCAGTTACGAAGCAGGGGTCCAAGAGACCCAGTACTTC
clone size: .; J gene: TRBJ2-2; D gene: .; V gene: TRBV7-8; CDR3 protein: CASTETGGELFF; CDR3 DNA: TGTGCCAGCACCGAAACCGGGGGGGAGCTGTTTTTT
clone size: .; J gene: TRBJ2-7; D gene: .; V gene: TRBV7-9; CDR3 protein: CASSATPYEQYF; CDR3 DNA: TGTGCCAGCAGCGCGACACCTTACGAGCAGTACTTC
clone size: .; J gene: TRBJ2-1; D gene: TRBD2; V gene: TRBV11-2; CDR3 protein: CASSPAGASNEQFF; CDR3 DNA: TGTGCCAGCAGCCCCGCGGGAGCGTCGAATGAGCAGTTCTTC
clone size: .; J gene: TRBJ2-1; D gene: TRBD2; V gene: TRBV14; CDR3 protein: CASSRTGLAGGSSTESSYNEQFF; CDR3 DNA: TGTGCCAGCAGCCGAACGGGACTAGCGGGAGGCTCATCGACCGAAAGCTCCTACAATGAGCAGTTCTTC
clone size: .; J gene: TRBJ2-5; D gene: .; V gene: TRBV7-9; CDR3 protein: CASSGELTETQYF; CDR3 DNA: TGTGCCAGTTCCGGAGAGTTAACAGAGACCCAGTACTTC
clone size: .; J gene: TRBJ2-7; D gene: TRBD1; V gene: TRBV5-1; CDR3 protein: CASSSGQGTYEQYF; CDR3 DNA: TGCGCCAGCAGCTCGGGACAGGGGACCTACGAGCAGTACTTC
clone size: .; J gene: TRBJ2-7; D gene: TRBD1; V gene: TRBV13; CDR3 protein: CASSPTGVSYEQYF; CDR3 DNA: TGTGCCAGCAGTCCTACAGGGGTCTCCTACGAGCAGTACTTC
clone size: .; J gene: TRBJ2-1; D gene: .; V gene: TRBV15; CDR3 protein: CATSRDSYNEQFF; CDR3 DNA: TGTGCCACCAGCAGAGATTCATACAATGAGCAGTTCTTC
clone size: .; J gene: TRBJ2-7; D gene: .; V gene: TRBV14; CDR3 protein: CASSQLSVLRYEQYF; CDR3 DNA: TGTGCCAGCAGCCAACTCAGTGTCCTTCGCTACGAGCAGTACTTC
clone size: .; J gene: TRBJ1-3; D gene: .; V gene: TRBV7-2; CDR3 protein: CASSLTISGNTIYF; CDR3 DNA: TGTGCCAGCAGCCTGACGATCTCTGGAAACACCATATATTTT
clone size: .; J gene: TRBJ2-5; D gene: .; V gene: TRBV7-2; CDR3 protein: CASTSAGGEETQYF; CDR3 DNA: TGTGCCAGCACCAGCGCGGGCGGCGAGGAGACCCAGTACTTC
clone size: .; J gene: TRBJ1-5; D gene: .; V gene: TRBV27; CDR3 protein: CASSFGRNRPQHF; CDR3 DNA: TGTGCCAGCAGTTTTGGCAGGAACCGGCCCCAGCATTTT
clone size: few; J gene: TRBJ1-2; D gene: .; V gene: TRBV5-1; CDR3 protein: CASSLEPNYGYTF; CDR3 DNA: TGCGCCAGCAGCTTGGAGCCTAACTATGGCTACACCTTC
clone size: .; J gene: TRBJ2-1; D gene: TRBD1; V gene: TRBV15; CDR3 protein: CATSTRGPYNEQFF; CDR3 DNA: TGTGCCACCAGCACCAGGGGGCCCTACAATGAGCAGTTCTTC
clone size: .; J gene: TRBJ1-2; D gene: .; V gene: TRBV6-1; CDR3 protein: CASSGRGLGTGYGYTF; CDR3 DNA: TGTGCCAGCAGTGGCCGGGGGCTGGGGACGGGCTATGGCTACACCTTC
clone size: .; J gene: TRBJ2-3; D gene: TRBD2; V gene: TRBV7-6; CDR3 protein: CASSAGGNTDTQYF; CDR3 DNA: TGTGCCAGCAGTGCGGGGGGAAACACAGATACGCAGTATTTT
clone size: .; J gene: TRBJ2-7; D gene: .; V gene: TRBV9; CDR3 protein: CASSDPLGAESYEQYF; CDR3 DNA: TGTGCCAGCAGCGACCCGCTTGGAGCGGAGAGCTACGAGCAGTACTTC
clone size: few; J gene: TRBJ1-2; D gene: .; V gene: TRBV6-6; CDR3 protein: CASSYSPGEDGYTF; CDR3 DNA: TGTGCCAGCAGTTACTCTCCAGGGGAAGATGGCTACACCTTC
clone size: .; J gene: TRBJ2-7; D gene: TRBD1; V gene: TRBV7-9; CDR3 protein: CASSLEGQGTYEQYF; CDR3 DNA: TGTGCCAGCAGCTTGGAGGGACAGGGAACCTACGAGCAGTACTTC